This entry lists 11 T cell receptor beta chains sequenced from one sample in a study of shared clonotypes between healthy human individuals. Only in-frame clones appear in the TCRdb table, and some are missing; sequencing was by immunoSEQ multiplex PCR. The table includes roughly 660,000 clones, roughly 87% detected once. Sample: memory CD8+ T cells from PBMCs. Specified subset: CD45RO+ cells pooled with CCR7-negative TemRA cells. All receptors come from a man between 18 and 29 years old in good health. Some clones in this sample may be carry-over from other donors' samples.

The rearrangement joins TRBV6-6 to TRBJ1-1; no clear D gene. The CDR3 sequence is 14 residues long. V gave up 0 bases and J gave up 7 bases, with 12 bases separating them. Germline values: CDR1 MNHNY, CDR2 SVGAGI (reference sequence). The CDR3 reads CASSYSAPGVEAFF. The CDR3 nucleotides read TGTGCCAGCAGTTACTCCGCCCCCGGGGTTGAAGCTTTCTTT.

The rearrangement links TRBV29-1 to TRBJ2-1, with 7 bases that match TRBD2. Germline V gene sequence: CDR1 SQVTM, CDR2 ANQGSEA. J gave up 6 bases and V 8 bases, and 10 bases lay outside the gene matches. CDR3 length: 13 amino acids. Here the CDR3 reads CSFWPGTTNEQFF. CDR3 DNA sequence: TGCAGCTTTTGGCCTGGGACTACCAATGAGCAGTTCTTC.

The CDR3 sequence: CASSLGTAGGTEAFF. As DNA, the CDR3 is TGTGCCAGCAGTTTAGGTACCGCCGGAGGTACTGAAGCTTTCTTT. The J gene is TRBJ1-1, the V gene TRBV27; D gene uncertain. Germline V gene data show CDR1 as MNHEY and CDR2 as SMNVEV (reference sequence). There are 15 residues in the CDR3. V shed 2 bases and J shed 5 bases, with 15 bases lying between them.

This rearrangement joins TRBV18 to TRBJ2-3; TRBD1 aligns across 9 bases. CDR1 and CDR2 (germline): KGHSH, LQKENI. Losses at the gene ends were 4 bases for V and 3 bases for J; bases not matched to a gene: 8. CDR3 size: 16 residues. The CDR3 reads CASSLSGTGTTDTQYF. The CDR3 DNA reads TGTGCCAGCTCACTCTCCGGGACAGGGACGACAGATACGCAGTATTTT.

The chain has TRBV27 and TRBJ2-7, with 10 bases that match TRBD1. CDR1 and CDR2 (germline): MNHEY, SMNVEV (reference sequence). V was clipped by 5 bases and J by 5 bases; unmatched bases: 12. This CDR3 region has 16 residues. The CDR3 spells CASSPLGDRGSDEQYF. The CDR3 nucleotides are TGTGCCAGCAGTCCCCTAGGGGACAGGGGTTCTGACGAGCAGTACTTC.

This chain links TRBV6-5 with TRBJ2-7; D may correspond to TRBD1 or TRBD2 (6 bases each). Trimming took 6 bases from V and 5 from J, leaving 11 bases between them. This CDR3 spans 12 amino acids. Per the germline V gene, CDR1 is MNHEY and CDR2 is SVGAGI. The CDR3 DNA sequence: TGTGCCAGCAGCCCGGGGGCCCACGAGCAGTACTTC. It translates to CASSPGAHEQYF.

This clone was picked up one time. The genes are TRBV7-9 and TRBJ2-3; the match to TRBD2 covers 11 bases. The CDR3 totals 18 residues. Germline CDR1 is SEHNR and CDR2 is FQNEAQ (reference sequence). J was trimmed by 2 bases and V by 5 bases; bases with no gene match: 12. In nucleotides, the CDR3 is TGTGCCAGCAGCCCGGGCCGGAAACTAGCGGGAGTCACAGATACGCAGTATTTT. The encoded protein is CASSPGRKLAGVTDTQYF.

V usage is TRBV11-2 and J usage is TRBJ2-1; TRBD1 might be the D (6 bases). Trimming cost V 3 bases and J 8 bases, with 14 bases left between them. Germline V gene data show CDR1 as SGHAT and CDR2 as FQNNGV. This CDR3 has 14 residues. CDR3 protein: CASSLRGILDEQFF. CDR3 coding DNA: TGTGCCAGCAGCTTGAGGGGGATCCTCGATGAGCAGTTCTTC.

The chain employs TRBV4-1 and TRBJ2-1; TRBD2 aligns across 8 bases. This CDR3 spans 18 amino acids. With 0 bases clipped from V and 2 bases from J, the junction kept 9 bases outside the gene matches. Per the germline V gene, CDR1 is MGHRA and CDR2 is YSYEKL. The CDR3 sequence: CASSQDQGAGEAYNEQFF. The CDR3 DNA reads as TGCGCCAGCAGCCAAGATCAAGGAGCGGGGGAGGCCTACAATGAGCAGTTCTTC.

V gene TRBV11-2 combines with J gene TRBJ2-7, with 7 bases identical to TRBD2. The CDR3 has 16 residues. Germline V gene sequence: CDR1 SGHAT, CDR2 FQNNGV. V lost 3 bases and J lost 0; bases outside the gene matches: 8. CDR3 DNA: TGTGCCAGCAGCTTTATCTGGGGCGGGAGCTCCTACGAGCAGTACTTC. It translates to CASSFIWGGSSYEQYF.

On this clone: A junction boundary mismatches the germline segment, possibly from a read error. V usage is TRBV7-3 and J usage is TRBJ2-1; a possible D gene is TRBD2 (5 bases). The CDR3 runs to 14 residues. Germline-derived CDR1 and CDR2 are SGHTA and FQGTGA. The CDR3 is CASSYNGGYHEQFF. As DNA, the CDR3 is TGTGCCAGCAGTTACAATGGAGGCTACCATGAGCAGTTCTTC.